The present TCR beta chain was sequenced within a study of STAT5B mutations in CD4+ large granular lymphocyte leukemia. Findings of the study overall: Top patient clones used TRBV06 genes more often: 8/27 versus 2/35 in controls.

Note on this clone: Its antigen remains unidentified.

Produced via immunoSEQ multiplex PCR; TCRdb's table is partial and in-frame only. This table has fewer than 45,000 clones, roughly 79% appearing once. CDR3 length: 16 residues. With V trimmed by 0 bases and J by 3 bases, 4 bases remained unmatched. Germline lookup yields CDR1 SGHAT and CDR2 FQDESV (reference sequence). This chain links TRBV11-1 with TRBJ2-2, with 7 nucleotides matching TRBD1. Sequenced: CD4+ T cells from blood buffy coats. The TCR originated in a human donor in good health. The CDR3 nucleotides are TGTGCCAGCAGCTTAGCCGCCCAGGGGGACACCGGGGAGCTGTTTTTT. This gives the protein CASSLAAQGDTGELFF. The full variable domain, its missing parts supplied by reference TRBV11-1 and TRBJ2-2, is EAEVAQSPRYKITEKSQAVAFWCDPISGHATLYWYRQILGQGPELLVQFQDESVVDDSQLPKDRFSAERLKGVDSTLKIQPAELGDSAMYLCASSLAAQGDTGELFFGEGSRLTVL.